Listed below are T cell receptor beta chains from one sample, sequenced in a study of T-cell memory formation after mild COVID-19. TCRdb ran MiXCR on the 5' RACE reads and lists one entry per CDR3 protein. The sample has fewer than 350,000 distinct CDR3 sequences; roughly an eighth are singletons. What was sequenced was PBMCs or a T cell subset sorted from them (not recorded which). The receptors shown here come from a man in his late teens or twenties who had mild COVID-19 (a few samples of this study predate the infection). Cell type and time point are not known. Both conserved end residues are part of each CDR3. A D gene is named only where the DNA matches it firmly.

- | TRBJ2-1 | TRBV9 | CASSVQNREQFF
- | TRBJ1-6 | TRBV3-1 | CASSQDPALGSPLHF
- | TRBJ2-2 | TRBV5-1 | CASSLGSYGNTGELFF
- | TRBJ2-5 | TRBV6-1 | CASRTGDSQETQYF
TRBD1 | TRBJ1-1 | TRBV10-2 | CASSEPRDRGQGNEAFF
- | TRBJ1-1 | TRBV6-6 | CASTPAGNTEAFF
TRBD1 | TRBJ1-2 | TRBV6-5 | CASSPRTGSYGYTF
- | TRBJ2-3 | TRBV12-3/TRBV12-4 | CASSLNPSTDTQYF
- | TRBJ1-1 | TRBV6-5 | CASTTSGGAMNTEAFF
TRBD1 | TRBJ2-1 | TRBV11-2 | CASSRDRTEDEQFF
TRBD2 | TRBJ2-4 | TRBV12-3/TRBV12-4 | CASSSRLAGKNIQYF
- | TRBJ2-7 | TRBV5-4 | CATKGGQSYEQYF
- | TRBJ1-1 | TRBV7-8 | CASSFYRFLGRSEAFF
TRBD1 | TRBJ2-3 | TRBV29-1 | CSVGQGRKDTQYF
- | TRBJ2-7 | TRBV27 | CASSFKGGYEQYF
- | TRBJ2-7 | TRBV4-3 | CASSQDLGVYEQYF
- | TRBJ2-3 | TRBV7-9 | CASSLVVDTYTDTQYF
- | TRBJ2-2 | TRBV28 | CASKPQGGGLTGELFF
TRBD1 | TRBJ2-1 | TRBV6-2/TRBV6-3 | CASDRGFYNEQFF
TRBD2 | TRBJ2-1 | TRBV10-1 | CASSTGGGLYNEQFF
- | TRBJ2-1 | TRBV29-1 | CSVLPTRSPNEQFF
TRBD2 | TRBJ2-2 | TRBV6-2/TRBV6-3 | CASTAGTSSRAGELFF
- | TRBJ1-4 | TRBV6-5 | CASSSSWEKTNEKLFF
TRBD2 | TRBJ2-5 | TRBV5-1 | CASSWGTSGTLGQETQYF
- | TRBJ1-6 | TRBV4-3 | CASSQNGELSPLHF
- | TRBJ2-5 | TRBV2 | CARQQETQYF
TRBD1 | TRBJ2-7 | TRBV20-1 | CSATRDSQKSEQYF
TRBD1 | TRBJ1-1 | TRBV5-1 | CASSDGTGAEAFF
- | TRBJ1-4 | TRBV30 | CAWSTGPDEKLFF
- | TRBJ1-1 | TRBV9 | CASSPREGLYTEAFF
- | TRBJ2-5 | TRBV20-1 | CSARLLVGETQYF
TRBD1 | TRBJ1-2 | TRBV6-6 | CASVGIEAGGSRYGYTF
- | TRBJ2-4 | TRBV20-1 | CSAPGPVAKNIQYF
- | TRBJ1-6 | TRBV20-1 | CSAISGQNNSPLHF
- | TRBJ2-2 | TRBV7-2 | CASSLAARGTGELFF
TRBD1 | TRBJ2-3 | TRBV12-3/TRBV12-4 | CASKPGQHTDTQYF
TRBD2 | TRBJ2-1 | TRBV11-2 | CASSSWTSQSHEQFF
TRBD1 | TRBJ2-2 | TRBV11-2 | CASSASGTGRELFF
TRBD1 | TRBJ2-4 | TRBV5-1 | CASSATGGVAKNIQYF
- | TRBJ2-5 | TRBV5-6 | CASSLGGGVETQYF
- | TRBJ2-3 | TRBV6-1 | CASSEAGPPQYF
- | TRBJ1-2 | TRBV6-1 | CASSESGSYGYTF
- | TRBJ1-4 | TRBV7-9 | CASSGFGTTSEKLFF
TRBD1 | TRBJ1-1 | TRBV5-1 | CASSWGRAGGTEAFF
- | TRBJ2-3 | TRBV7-2 | CASTFSRGRGTDTQYF
TRBD2 | TRBJ2-1 | TRBV11-2 | CASHLSGGLYNEQFF
TRBD2 | TRBJ2-3 | TRBV5-4 | CASSFGGITDTQYF
- | TRBJ2-6 | TRBV7-6 | CASSPGHNGANVLTF
- | TRBJ2-1 | TRBV5-1 | CASSLAIPRLAYNEQFF
- | TRBJ1-5 | TRBV12-3/TRBV12-4 | CASSLSFNQPQHF
- | TRBJ1-2 | TRBV5-5 | CASSFDRSSPPGYTF
- | TRBJ2-7 | TRBV5-1 | CASSPGIYSYEQYF
- | TRBJ2-3 | TRBV11-2 | CASSLLGLVSTDTQYF
- | TRBJ1-1 | TRBV5-4 | CASSLVAGWMNTEAFF